The 18 T cell receptor beta chains below come from one sample, sequenced in a study of human T cells and chemical hapten exposure. MiXCR, run by TCRdb on the RACE reads, gives a single entry per CDR3 protein. Found here are some 400,000 distinct CDR3 sequences, approximately 4.4% of them singletons; the top ten hold under 3%. Sample time point: patch test 1, 2 weeks after DPC sensitization. Treatment indicated: therapeutic diphenylcyclopropenone sensitization with weekly scalp DPC. Specimen: whole blood, collected in connection with sensitization to the hapten diphenylcyclopropenone (DPC). The receptors shown here come from a woman in her forties or fifties with alopecia areata. Some clones in this sample may be carry-over from other donors' samples.

At least ten counts were recorded for this clonotype. The genes are TRBV3-1 and TRBJ1-6; 8 bases fit TRBD1. The ends lost 4 bases at V and 13 bases at J; junction bases unmatched: 9. Germline assignment: CDR1 LGHDT and CDR2 YNNKEL (reference sequence). The length of the CDR3 is 14 residues. In DNA form, the CDR3 reads TGTGCCAGCAGCCCCGGGACAGGTGAAGATCCCCTCCACTTT. Protein sequence: CASSPGTGEDPLHF.

In its sample, this clonotype was seen many times. The chain links TRBV2 to TRBJ1-2, with D perhaps matching TRBD1 (5 bases). In germline, CDR1 is SNHLY, CDR2 FYNNEI. This CDR3 has 12 residues. V was shortened by 5 bases and J by 5 bases, with 9 bases between the two germline ends. The CDR3 spells CASSPGGYGYTF. CDR3 in DNA: TGTGCCAGCAGTCCCGGGGGGTATGGCTACACCTTC. The variable domain in full, completed from reference TRBV2 and TRBJ1-2, reads EPEVTQTPSHQVTQMGQEVILRCVPISNHLYFYWYRQILGQKVEFLVSFYNNEISEKSEIFDDQFSVERPDGSNFTLKIRSTKLEDSAMYFCASSPGGYGYTFGSGTRLTVV.

The rearrangement links TRBV29-1 to TRBJ2-7; D tentatively reads TRBD1 or TRBD2 (5 bases each). Trimming took 4 bases from V and 7 from J, leaving 14 bases between them. CDR1 and CDR2 from the germline V gene are SQVTM and ANQGSEA. This CDR3 has 12 residues. The CDR3 DNA sequence: TGCAGCGTTGCAGGGTCGTGGGAGGAGCAGTACTTC. Translated, it gives CSVAGSWEEQYF.

This clonotype was seen only a few times. V usage is TRBV2 and J usage is TRBJ2-5, with D perhaps matching TRBD1 (7 bases). The V gene's germline CDR1 is SNHLY and CDR2 FYNNEI. This CDR3 contains 14 residues. The V end lost 7 bases, the J end lost 5 bases, and 17 bases lay between the germline ends. Here the CDR3 reads CASKRTGGFETQYF. CDR3 coding DNA: TGTGCCAGCAAGAGGACAGGAGGGTTCGAGACCCAGTACTTC.

This clonotype was counted ten times or more. The chain employs TRBV7-9 and TRBJ1-4; 7 bases agree with TRBD1. Germline V CDR1 and CDR2: SEHNR, FQNEAQ (reference sequence). The V and J ends lost 5 bases and 5 bases, in that order; junction bases with no gene match: 8. The CDR3 sequence is 15 residues long. CDR3 region: CASSLSTGRNEKLFF. The CDR3 DNA is TGTGCCAGCAGCCTGTCGACAGGGAGGAATGAAAAACTGTTTTTT.

There are a few counts of this clonotype. At one end the junction does not follow the germline gene, possibly because of a read error. This chain connects TRBV13 to TRBJ1-1; D is perhaps TRBD1 (5 bases). Germline V lookup: CDR1 PRHDT, CDR2 FYEKMQ (reference sequence). The CDR3 sequence is 13 residues long. CDR3 sequence (DNA): TGTGCCACCAGCACGGGGCTGAACACTGAAGCTTTCTTT. Translation gives CATSTGLNTEAFF.

This clonotype turned up a few times. The V call is TRBV5-4, the J call TRBJ1-4, with D perhaps TRBD1 (6 bases). The germline gives CDR1 SGHNT, CDR2 YYREEE (reference sequence). The CDR3 runs 15 residues. Trimming shortened V by 4 bases and J by 3 bases, and 13 bases separated the two germline ends. CDR3: CASSGGGAANEKLFF. The CDR3 DNA is TGTGCCAGCAGCGGTGGGGGGGCGGCTAATGAAAAACTGTTTTTT.

This clonotype has ten or more counts. The chain joins TRBV18 to TRBJ1-3, with TRBD1 matching over 8 bases. The junction had 9 bases not matched to a gene; V was cut back by 0 bases and J by 2 bases. The V gene's germline CDR1 is KGHSH and CDR2 LQKENI. There are 18 residues in the CDR3. In nucleotides, the CDR3 is TGTGCCAGCTCACCACCATTGGACAGGGCACATCCTGGAAACACCATATATTTT. Its protein product is CASSPPLDRAHPGNTIYF.

This clonotype was observed many times. The chain recombines TRBV11-2 with TRBJ2-5; the match to TRBD1 covers 7 bases. The CDR3 runs 13 residues. The V gene end was trimmed by 5 bases and the J gene end by 5 bases; junction bases not matched to a gene: 5. Per germline, CDR1 SGHAT and CDR2 FQNNGV. CDR3 in amino acids: CASSIDRAETQYF. In nucleotides, the CDR3 is TGTGCCAGCAGCATCGACAGGGCCGAGACCCAGTACTTC. Filled out from reference TRBV11-2 and TRBJ2-5, the complete variable domain reads EAGVAQSPRYKIIEKRQSVAFWCNPISGHATLYWYQQILGQGPKLLIQFQNNGVVDDSQLPKDRFSAERLKGVDSTLKIQPAKLEDSAVYLCASSIDRAETQYFGPGTRLLVL.

The V call is TRBV7-2, the J call TRBJ1-3; D call uncertain. The V end was cut by 5 bases, the J end by 3 bases, with 8 bases between. Germline values: CDR1 SGHTA, CDR2 FQGNSA. The CDR3 totals 13 residues. CDR3 bases: TGTGCCAGCAGCCTATTCGGTGGAAACACCATATATTTT. Amino acids: CASSLFGGNTIYF.

This clonotype was recorded a few times. This chain joins TRBV12-3 or TRBV12-4 and TRBJ1-2; 9 positions match TRBD1. This CDR3 region has 16 residues. The junction had 11 bases not matched to a gene; V was cut back by 4 bases and J by 5 bases. CDR3 region: CASSYRGRKESYGYTF. The CDR3 nucleotides read TGTGCCAGCAGTTACAGGGGGCGTAAAGAAAGTTATGGCTACACCTTC.

This clonotype was observed many times. V and J are TRBV6-6 and TRBJ2-1, with unresolved D. This CDR3 comprises 13 residues. The V gene's germline CDR1 is MNHNY and CDR2 SVGAGI (reference sequence). Trimming removed 6 bases at V and 0 bases at J, with 6 bases between. The CDR3 protein is CASSQSSYNEQFF. The DNA for the CDR3 is TGTGCCAGCAGCCAGAGCTCCTACAATGAGCAGTTCTTC.

The rearrangement joins TRBV20-1 to TRBJ2-5; TRBD2 agrees at 12 bases. The CDR3 runs to 15 residues. Germline lookup yields CDR1 DFQATT and CDR2 SNEGSKA (reference sequence). V dropped 6 bases and J dropped 5; count of bases not matched to a gene: 10. In DNA, the CDR3 is TGCAGTGCCCGGAGTCTAGCGGGAGGGCCGGAGACCCAGTACTTC. The encoded protein is CSARSLAGGPETQYF.

The table lists this clonotype with a few counts. This sequence joins TRBV7-8 and TRBJ1-2, with 7 bases identical to TRBD1. V was clipped by 4 bases and J by 5 bases; unmatched bases: 10. Per germline, CDR1 SGHVS and CDR2 FQNEAQ. This CDR3 has 15 amino acids. In nucleotides, the CDR3 is TGTGCCAGCAGCTCCACCACAGGGGCCGCATATGGCTACACCTTC. The encoded protein is CASSSTTGAAYGYTF.

This clonotype was counted many times. The J gene is TRBJ2-7, the V gene TRBV20-1, with D possibly TRBD1 on 6 matching bases. V lost 6 bases, J lost 3 bases, and 12 bases lay in between. CDR1 and CDR2 (germline): DFQATT, SNEGSKA (reference sequence). The CDR3 is 12 amino acids. As DNA, the CDR3 is TGCAGTGCAGATGACAGGATCTACGAGCAGTACTTC. Protein: CSADDRIYEQYF.

This clonotype was observed a few times. The DNA of the CDR3 is TGTGCCTGGGGAGGGGGGACGACTTTGAACACCGGGGAGCTGTTTTTT. Encoded protein: CAWGGGTTLNTGELFF. V usage is TRBV30 and J usage is TRBJ2-2; possibly TRBD1 or TRBD2 for D (6 bases each). Germline V lookup: CDR1 GTSNPN, CDR2 SVGIG (reference sequence). V was cut by 5 bases and J by 1 base, with 17 bases left in between. CDR3 size: 16 residues.

The chain couples TRBV24-1 to TRBJ2-3, with TRBD2 as a possible D gene (5 bases). The V gene's germline CDR1 is KGHDR and CDR2 SFDVKD. There are 13 residues in the CDR3. The V end lost 4 bases, the J end lost 2 bases, and 6 bases lay between the germline ends. The DNA of the CDR3 is TGTGCCACCAGTGACGGGGACACAGATACGCAGTATTTT. Its translation is CATSDGDTDTQYF.

V and J are TRBV24-1 and TRBJ2-3; D remains unclear. Trimming removed 3 bases at V and 2 bases at J, with 8 bases between. Germline CDR1 is KGHDR and CDR2 is SFDVKD. The length of the CDR3 is 14 residues. CDR3 protein: CATSDPRFTDTQYF. DNA for the CDR3: TGTGCCACCAGTGATCCTCGATTCACAGATACGCAGTATTTT.